The 30 T cell receptor beta chains presented below share a single source sample, sequenced in a study of blood T cell repertoires in COVID-19. Libraries were prepared by immunoSEQ multiplex PCR; TCRdb keeps only in-frame clonotypes and omits some of them. The table includes roughly 200,000 clones, 75% to 90% detected once. Sequencing was done on a sample of peripheral blood. The receptors here all came from a woman in her fifties or sixties with acute or convalescent COVID-19.

DNA for the CDR3: TGTGCCAGCAGTCGAGAATTCATGAACACTGAAGCTTTCTTT. Its translation: CASSREFMNTEAFF. The chain joins TRBV6-5 to TRBJ1-1; D unresolved. V lost 5 bases and J 0 bases, leaving 10 bases between the germline ends. The CDR3 is 14 amino acids. CDR1 MNHEY and CDR2 SVGAGI come from the germline V gene.

V gene TRBV28 combines with J gene TRBJ1-1, with 8 bases matching TRBD1. V dropped 6 bases and J dropped 3; count of bases not matched to a gene: 6. The germline V gene encodes CDR1 MDHEN and CDR2 SYDVKM. The CDR3 runs to 14 residues. The CDR3 region has the DNA TGTGCCAGCAGCACAGGGGGTGCCTACACTGAAGCTTTCTTT. This gives the protein CASSTGGAYTEAFF.

The chain joins TRBV9 to TRBJ1-1; maybe TRBD1 (6 bases). The germline CDR1 and CDR2 sequences are SGDLS and YYNGEE. The CDR3 runs 13 residues. Trimming shortened V by 4 bases and J by 0 bases, and 7 bases separated the two germline ends. The CDR3 DNA follows: TGTGCCAGCAGCCGGACAGTGAACACTGAAGCTTTCTTT. Its protein product is CASSRTVNTEAFF. Variable domain in full (rest from reference TRBV9 and TRBJ1-1): DSGVTQTPKHLITATGQRVTLRCSPRSGDLSVYWYQQSLDQGLQFLIQYYNGEERAKGNILERFSAQQFPDLHSELNLSSLELGDSALYFCASSRTVNTEAFFGQGTRLTVV.

The V gene is TRBV18, the J gene TRBJ2-3; 7 nucleotides match TRBD2. The V gene end was trimmed by 6 bases and the J gene end by 5 bases; junction bases not matched to a gene: 5. The CDR3 sequence is 13 residues long. CDR1 KGHSH and CDR2 LQKENI come from the germline V gene. The CDR3 bases are TGTGCCAGCTCTCGCTCGGGGGGAGATACGCAGTATTTT. This codes for CASSRSGGDTQYF.

The rearrangement uses TRBV9 and TRBJ2-1, with 7 bases lining up with TRBD2. The length of the CDR3 is 17 residues. With V trimmed by 0 bases and J by 0 bases, 6 bases remained unmatched. In germline, CDR1 is SGDLS, CDR2 YYNGEE. CDR3 bases: TGTGCCAGCAGCGTAGCTTTGTGGGAGGGCTCCTACAATGAGCAGTTCTTC. Residues: CASSVALWEGSYNEQFF.

The DNA for the CDR3 is TGTGCCAGCTCACCCGCCAGGAATCAGCCCCAGCATTTT. It encodes CASSPARNQPQHF. The V call is TRBV18, the J call TRBJ1-5; D is uncertain. Germline values: CDR1 KGHSH, CDR2 LQKENI. Trimming removed 3 bases at V and 4 bases at J, with 7 bases between. CDR3 length: 13 residues. Combining the CDR3 with reference TRBV18 and TRBJ1-5 gives the whole variable domain NAGVMQNPRHLVRRRGQEARLRCSPMKGHSHVYWYRQLPEEGLKFMVYLQKENIIDESGMPKERFSAEFPKEGPSILRIQQVVRGDSAAYFCASSPARNQPQHFGDGTRLSIL.

The table lists this clone with a few counts. J is TRBJ2-3 and V is TRBV11-3; D may be TRBD1 (6 bases). The CDR3 extends over 14 amino acids. Germline V gives CDR1 SGHNT, CDR2 YENEEA. Trimming removed 7 bases at V and 2 bases at J, with 13 bases between. The CDR3 spells CASNEGDNTDTQYF. CDR3 sequence (DNA): TGTGCCAGCAACGAGGGGGACAACACAGATACGCAGTATTTT.

This rearrangement joins TRBV7-2 to TRBJ1-1; the match to TRBD1 covers 7 bases. V trimming: 0 bases; J trimming: 0 bases; junction bases outside the gene matches: 1. CDR3 length: 15 residues. Germline V CDR1 and CDR2: SGHTA, FQGNSA. This CDR3 reads CASSLAGQMNTEAFF. The CDR3 DNA reads as TGTGCCAGCAGCTTAGCGGGACAGATGAACACTGAAGCTTTCTTT.

The chain couples TRBV29-1 to TRBJ1-4, with 7 bases lining up with TRBD1. This CDR3 spans 11 amino acids. Germline assignment: CDR1 SQVTM and CDR2 ANQGSEA. The V and J ends lost 5 bases and 8 bases, in that order; junction bases with no gene match: 2. The CDR3 loop is CSVLGGEKLFF. CDR3 coding DNA: TGCAGCGTTCTAGGGGGCGAAAAACTGTTTTTT. Full variable domain (remainder filled in from reference TRBV29-1 and TRBJ1-4): SAVISQKPSRDICQRGTSLTIQCQVDSQVTMMFWYRQQPGQSLTLIATANQGSEATYESGFVIDKFPISRPNLTFSTLTVSNMSPEDSSIYLCSVLGGEKLFFGSGTQLSVL.

The V gene is TRBV5-4, the J gene TRBJ2-1, with no clear D. This CDR3 comprises 12 residues. The germline V gene has CDR1 SGHNT and CDR2 YYREEE (reference sequence). Trimming stripped 0 bases from V and 6 bases from J, with 4 bases between. DNA of the CDR3: TGTGCCAGCAGCTTGGCCAGCAATGAGCAGTTCTTC. Encoded protein: CASSLASNEQFF.

The table lists this clone with a count of one. The chain links TRBV2 to TRBJ1-2; unclear D gene. V was pared by 6 bases and J by 8 bases, with 19 bases between. CDR1 is SNHLY, CDR2 FYNNEI, per germline. This CDR3 region has 14 residues. The CDR3 DNA follows: TGTGCCAGCAGCCCGGGGAATTTAGGTCGGGGCTACACCTTC. It encodes CASSPGNLGRGYTF. The entire variable domain, with the rest obtained from reference TRBV2 and TRBJ1-2, is as follows: EPEVTQTPSHQVTQMGQEVILRCVPISNHLYFYWYRQILGQKVEFLVSFYNNEISEKSEIFDDQFSVERPDGSNFTLKIRSTKLEDSAMYFCASSPGNLGRGYTFGSGTRLTVV.

CDR3 sequence (DNA): TGCGCCAGCAGCCAAGATAGCCCTCGACAGGGGGCGAAAGATACGCAGTATTTT. Protein sequence: CASSQDSPRQGAKDTQYF. The J gene is TRBJ2-3, the V gene TRBV4-1; 10 bases fit TRBD1. CDR1 MGHRA and CDR2 YSYEKL come from the germline V gene. The J segment lost 5 bases and the V segment lost 0 bases, leaving 11 bases of the junction unmatched. This CDR3 spans 18 amino acids.

The chain joins TRBV7-9 to TRBJ2-2; 8 bases are a match to TRBD1. The CDR3 is 16 amino acids. Germline CDR1 and CDR2: SEHNR and FQNEAQ (reference sequence). The trim removed 5 bases at V and 7 bases at J, leaving 12 bases unmatched. CDR3 sequence reads: CASSRLSTGVGGELFF. The CDR3 nucleotides are TGTGCCAGCAGCCGTCTATCGACAGGGGTAGGCGGGGAGCTGTTTTTT. The entire variable domain, with the rest obtained from reference TRBV7-9 and TRBJ2-2, is as follows: DTGVSQNPRHKITKRGQNVTFRCDPISEHNRLYWYRQTLGQGPEFLTYFQNEAQLEKSRLLSDRFSAERPKGSFSTLEIQRTEQGDSAMYLCASSRLSTGVGGELFFGEGSRLTVL.

This chain's CDR3 is CATSDSQGRGYTF. The CDR3 nucleotides read TGTGCCACCAGTGATTCGCAGGGGCGGGGCTACACCTTC. The chain employs TRBV24-1 and TRBJ1-2; tentative D call: TRBD1 (6 bases). Germline lookup yields CDR1 KGHDR and CDR2 SFDVKD. Trimming took off 2 bases at V and 8 bases at J, with 11 bases between the two ends. The CDR3 runs to 13 residues.

This sequence joins TRBV19 and TRBJ1-5; D is possibly TRBD1 (5 bases). CDR1 and CDR2 (germline): LNHDA, SQIVND (reference sequence). This CDR3 spans 13 amino acids. V lost 2 bases, J lost 15 bases, and 17 bases lay in between. The CDR3 region is CASSINGVGVRHF. The CDR3 DNA follows: TGTGCCAGTAGTATAAACGGCGTAGGGGTGCGGCATTTT.

The chain employs TRBV28 and TRBJ1-3, with TRBD1 matching 7 bases. Germline V gene lookup returns CDR1 MDHEN and CDR2 SYDVKM. V was clipped by 5 bases and J by 1 base; unmatched bases: 5. The CDR3 runs to 15 residues. The CDR3 region is CASSAGGFSGNTIYF. CDR3 nucleotide sequence: TGTGCCAGCAGTGCAGGGGGTTTTTCTGGAAACACCATATATTTT.

The chain employs TRBV4-1 and TRBJ2-3; 10 bases are a match to TRBD2. Germline V gene sequence: CDR1 MGHRA, CDR2 YSYEKL. The CDR3 length is 17 residues. J was trimmed by 2 bases and V by 1 base; bases with no gene match: 6. CDR3 DNA: TGCGCCAGCAGCCAAGTCGGGACTAGCGCTTTCACAGATACGCAGTATTTT. The encoded protein is CASSQVGTSAFTDTQYF.

This clone has only a few counts. This rearrangement joins TRBV10-2 to TRBJ1-2; D is unclear. The CDR3 loop spans 15 amino acids. Trimming cost V 2 bases and J 8 bases, with 18 bases left between them. The germline V gene encodes CDR1 WSHSY and CDR2 SAAADI. As DNA, the CDR3 is TGCGCCAGCAGTGAGACGGCACCCCTGCCCGGGGGCTACACCTTC. Protein: CASSETAPLPGGYTF.

The chain links TRBV28 to TRBJ1-2; maybe TRBD1 (5 bases). The CDR3 covers 12 residues. Germline loops: CDR1 MDHEN, CDR2 SYDVKM. Trimming stripped 5 bases from V and 4 bases from J, with 8 bases between. The CDR3 reads CASSATVYGYTF. The CDR3 bases are TGTGCCAGCAGTGCGACAGTCTATGGCTACACCTTC.

The V call is TRBV28, the J call TRBJ2-5; D might be TRBD1 (6 bases). V was trimmed by 4 bases and J by 4 bases, leaving 13 bases between them. This CDR3 has 14 amino acids. The germline CDR1 and CDR2 sequences are MDHEN and SYDVKM. CDR3 protein: CASSSDRRRETQYF. The CDR3 region has the DNA TGTGCCAGCAGTTCCGACAGGAGGAGAGAGACCCAGTACTTC.

This sequence joins TRBV30 and TRBJ2-3; 8 bases are a match to TRBD2. Germline trimming cut 2 bases from V and 3 bases from J; bases unmatched to any gene: 13. The CDR3 is 17 residues long. Germline V gene lookup returns CDR1 GTSNPN and CDR2 SVGIG (reference sequence). The CDR3 DNA follows: TGTGCCTGGAGTTCCCCTCCCAGCGGGAGAAGAACAGATACGCAGTATTTT. It codes for CAWSSPPSGRRTDTQYF.

The gene calls are TRBV19 and TRBJ2-6, with D tentatively TRBD2 (5 bases). The length of the CDR3 is 15 residues. From germline, CDR1 is LNHDA and CDR2 SQIVND (reference sequence). V shed 4 bases and J shed 2 bases, with 9 bases lying between them. CDR3 sequence: CASSNLGAGANVLTF. In nucleotides, the CDR3 is TGTGCCAGTAGTAACCTCGGGGCTGGGGCCAACGTCCTGACTTTC.

The V call is TRBV28, the J call TRBJ1-3, with D possibly matching TRBD1 (6 bases). V shed 4 bases and J shed 4 bases, with 8 bases lying between them. Germline CDR1 is MDHEN and CDR2 is SYDVKM. The CDR3 contains 13 residues. This chain's CDR3 is CASSYRAGNTIYF. CDR3 sequence (DNA): TGTGCCAGCAGTTACAGGGCAGGAAACACCATATATTTT.

The CDR3, as DNA: TGTGCCAGCCGAGATAGGGGGCAAGACAATCAGCCCCAGCATTTT. Its protein product is CASRDRGQDNQPQHF. The chain recombines TRBV19 with TRBJ1-5, with TRBD1 matching over 7 bases. Unmatched junction bases numbered 11, after V lost 9 bases and J lost 3 bases. The CDR3 has 15 amino acids. Germline CDR1 reads LNHDA; CDR2 reads SQIVND (reference sequence).

J is TRBJ1-2 and V is TRBV10-2; 11 nucleotides match TRBD1. The CDR3 extends over 16 amino acids. The junction had 10 bases not matched to a gene; V was cut back by 3 bases and J by 7 bases. Germline CDR1 is WSHSY and CDR2 is SAAADI. The CDR3 DNA reads as TGCGCCAGCAGTGACGGGACAGGGGGGATTCGAAGTGGCTACACCTTC. It translates to CASSDGTGGIRSGYTF.

The chain is built from TRBV5-6 and TRBJ1-1; D gene uncertain. The germline V and J ends were trimmed by 0 bases and 8 bases, with 8 bases remaining between them. The CDR3 totals 12 residues. Germline CDR1 and CDR2: SGHDT and YYEEEE. CDR3 region: CASSLASGEAFF. In DNA, the CDR3 is TGTGCCAGCAGCTTGGCCTCGGGAGAAGCTTTCTTT.

CDR3 sequence (DNA): TGTGCCAGCAGCCAAGACCGGGGGGAGGGTCCCACAGATACGCAGTATTTT. Amino acids: CASSQDRGEGPTDTQYF. This chain connects TRBV14 to TRBJ2-3; 7 bases fit TRBD2. CDR3 size: 17 residues. Germline loops: CDR1 SGHDN, CDR2 FVKESK. The V segment lost 0 bases and the J segment 2 bases; nucleotides outside the gene matches: 8.

This rearrangement joins TRBV7-9 to TRBJ2-1; D might be TRBD2 (6 bases). Germline V lookup: CDR1 SEHNR, CDR2 FQNEAQ (reference sequence). CDR3 size: 13 residues. The V gene lost 5 bases and the J gene lost 4 bases, with 9 bases spanning the gap. This chain's CDR3 is CASSRDSYNEQFF. The CDR3 coding sequence is TGTGCCAGCAGCCGGGACTCGTACAATGAGCAGTTCTTC.

The chain is built from TRBV28 and TRBJ2-5, with D perhaps TRBD2 (6 bases). Germline-derived CDR1 and CDR2 are MDHEN and SYDVKM. Trimming pared 2 bases from V and 5 bases from J, leaving 15 bases between. CDR3 size: 15 residues. CDR3 sequence reads: CASSLAGSLGETQYF. The CDR3 coding sequence is TGTGCCAGCAGTTTAGCCGGGAGTCTAGGGGAGACCCAGTACTTC.

The rearrangement links TRBV28 to TRBJ1-2; TRBD1 agrees at 7 bases. Germline values: CDR1 MDHEN, CDR2 SYDVKM. The CDR3 is 14 amino acids. V lost 6 bases to trimming and J lost 2 bases; unmatched junction nucleotides: 6. The CDR3 protein is CASRTMGQNYGYTF. The DNA for the CDR3 is TGTGCCAGCAGGACCATGGGACAGAACTATGGCTACACCTTC.